The clone carrying this TCR beta chain has just a few counts. As yet, its antigen is unknown. This entry belongs to a study of CD4 T cells in relation to SARS-CoV-2 and coronaviruses. Whole-study context: PBMCs were cultured with antigen for approximately nine days before TCR beta sequencing. Findings and limits, study-wide: The cross-reactivity analysis covered only spike protein, not other viral proteins.

TCRdb's table, derived via immunoSEQ multiplex PCR, lists solely in-frame clones and lacks some. Of about 14,000 clones in the sample, about four fifths are singletons; the top ten hold approximately 25%. CD4+ T cells from unexposed donors were obtained before the COVID-19 pandemic (2011-2018). Isolation of CD4+ T cells took place after about 10 days in culture. Unexposed-donor CD4+ T cells were probed with SARS-CoV-2 S/N and four cold-coronavirus spikes, cells permitting. Each well had 2.1 million or so PBMCs in about 5% human AB serum with IL-2. Deletions cut 5 bases from V and 7 bases from J, with 12 bases between. CDR1 and CDR2 (germline): SGHNT, YENEEA. The CDR3 has 12 residues.

The TCR comes from a human donor in good health. Source material: CD4+ T cells from PBMCs, cultured in vitro. The V and J genes are TRBV11-3 and TRBJ2-7; perhaps TRBD2 as D (5 bases). The CDR3 bases are TGTGCCAGCAGCACACAGCGCGGGGAGCAGTACTTC. This codes for CASSTQRGEQYF. Looking up the rest from reference TRBV11-3 and TRBJ2-7 gives the full variable domain: EAGVVQSPRYKIIEKKQPVAFWCNPISGHNTLYWYLQNLGQGPELLIRYENEEAVDDSQLPKDRFSAERLKGVDSTLKIQPAELGDSAVYLCASSTQRGEQYFGPGTRLTVT.